The rows below give T cell receptor beta chains drawn from one sample of a study of cytomegalovirus exposure and HLA in healthy donors. Clones were read by immunoSEQ multiplex PCR, and TCRdb kept only the in-frame ones, dropping some. The sample records about 230,000 clones, 70% to 85% being singletons. The sequencing input was PBMCs. The receptor set was obtained from a woman in her thirties or forties in good health and CMV-seronegative. CDR3s include the opening cysteine and the closing phenylalanine or tryptophan. Fields, in order: J gene, D gene, V gene, clone size, CDR3 protein. The D gene is left open where the match is weak. Size is omitted from some rows. Given values are once, few, many or a class for expanded clones.

TRBJ1-6 . TRBV7-2 . CASSLWEDSPLHF
TRBJ1-1 . TRBV30 . CAWEGQPYTEAFF
TRBJ2-5 . TRBV6-5 . CASTQGGWETQYF
TRBJ2-2 . TRBV30 . CAWSVDTTTGELFF
TRBJ1-2 . TRBV28 . CASSGGRNYGYTF
TRBJ1-2 . TRBV18 . CASSPRRPGETNYGYTF
TRBJ1-1 . TRBV5-4 . CASSPKAGSTEAFF
TRBJ2-5 TRBD1 TRBV28 . CASSAYRGQETQYF
TRBJ2-3 TRBD1 TRBV5-1 . CASSSQGAVDTQYF
TRBJ1-5 . TRBV12-5 few CASGRDGVNQPQHF
TRBJ1-4 TRBD1 TRBV6-5 . CASSRRQGNEKLFF
TRBJ2-2 . TRBV5-6 . CASSLRGNTGELFF
TRBJ2-1 . TRBV7-9 . CASSLAGQPIYNEQFF
TRBJ2-3 . TRBV13 . CASSFGLNTQYF
TRBJ1-2 . TRBV2 . CASINPRGESYGYTF
TRBJ2-5 . TRBV9 . CASSATRGSETQYF
TRBJ1-2 TRBD1 TRBV11-3 . CASSEDRTYGYTF
TRBJ1-5 . TRBV7-2 . CAAAAGLNQPQHF
TRBJ1-5 TRBD1 TRBV18 once CASSQDRVNQPQHF
TRBJ1-2 . TRBV9 once CASSTQGNYGYTF
TRBJ2-7 . TRBV7-2 . CASSPNPYEQYF
TRBJ2-1 . TRBV30 . CARQRGGPRDEQFF
TRBJ1-1 . TRBV7-6 . CASSFPPRNTEAFF
TRBJ1-1 . TRBV7-9 . CASSLARTLLNTEAFF
TRBJ2-4 TRBD1 TRBV2 . CASSTDRKNIQYF
TRBJ2-1 . TRBV30 . CAWSPGQAGTNEQFF
TRBJ2-7 . TRBV25-1 few CASRGVYEQYF
TRBJ2-5 TRBD2 TRBV19 . CASMGLAGEETQYF
TRBJ1-6 TRBD1 TRBV6-5 few CASGRQGDSPLHF
TRBJ1-2 . TRBV7-2 . CASSLGSARARNEGYTF
TRBJ2-3 TRBD2 TRBV15 . CATSRGTSGGPDTQYF
TRBJ2-1 TRBD2 TRBV7-8 . CASSFLRTSGGASDEQFF
TRBJ2-3 TRBD2 TRBV7-9 . CASSRGSGGLAPYTDTQYF
TRBJ1-1 TRBD1 TRBV5-8 . CASSPRTGGIVNTEAFF
TRBJ1-2 TRBD1 TRBV6-5 . CASSYVSGGARGYTF
TRBJ1-2 . TRBV7-2 . CASSYQTGIDGYTF